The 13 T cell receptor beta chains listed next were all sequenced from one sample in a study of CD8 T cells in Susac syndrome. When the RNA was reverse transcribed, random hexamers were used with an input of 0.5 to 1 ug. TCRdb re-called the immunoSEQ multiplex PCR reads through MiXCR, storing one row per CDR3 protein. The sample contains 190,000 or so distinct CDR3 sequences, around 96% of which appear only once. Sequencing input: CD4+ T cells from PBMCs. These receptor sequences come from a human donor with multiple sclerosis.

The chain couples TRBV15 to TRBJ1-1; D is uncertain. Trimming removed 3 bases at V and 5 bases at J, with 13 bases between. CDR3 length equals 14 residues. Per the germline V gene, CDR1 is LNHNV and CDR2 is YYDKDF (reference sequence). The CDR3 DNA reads TGTGCCACCAGCAGTACACCCCGCAGGACTGAAGCTTTCTTT. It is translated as CATSSTPRRTEAFF.

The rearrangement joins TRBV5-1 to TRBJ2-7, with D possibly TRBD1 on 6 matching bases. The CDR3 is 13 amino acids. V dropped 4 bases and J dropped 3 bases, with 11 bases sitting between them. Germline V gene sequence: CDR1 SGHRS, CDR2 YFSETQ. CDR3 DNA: TGCGCCAGCAGCAAAGACAGGATCTACGAGCAGTACTTC. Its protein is CASSKDRIYEQYF.

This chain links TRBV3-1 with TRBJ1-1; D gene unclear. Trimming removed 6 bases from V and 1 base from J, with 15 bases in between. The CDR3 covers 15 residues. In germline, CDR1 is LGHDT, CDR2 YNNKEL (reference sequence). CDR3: CASSLSRWWNTEAFF. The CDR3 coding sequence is TGTGCCAGCAGTCTGAGTCGATGGTGGAACACTGAAGCTTTCTTT.

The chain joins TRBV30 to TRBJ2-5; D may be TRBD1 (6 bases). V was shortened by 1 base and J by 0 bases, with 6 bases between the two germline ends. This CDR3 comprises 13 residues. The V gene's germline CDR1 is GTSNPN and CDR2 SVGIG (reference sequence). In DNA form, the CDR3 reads TGTGCCTGGAGTGGGGACAACCAAGAGACCCAGTACTTC. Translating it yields CAWSGDNQETQYF.

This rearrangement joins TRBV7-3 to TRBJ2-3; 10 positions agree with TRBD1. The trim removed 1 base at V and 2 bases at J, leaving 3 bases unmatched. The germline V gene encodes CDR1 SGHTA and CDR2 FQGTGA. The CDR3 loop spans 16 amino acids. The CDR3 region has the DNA TGTGCCAGCAGCTTAAGGGACAGGGGTTTCACAGATACGCAGTATTTT. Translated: CASSLRDRGFTDTQYF. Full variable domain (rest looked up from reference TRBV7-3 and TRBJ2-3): GAGVSQTPSNKVTEKGKYVELRCDPISGHTALYWYRQSLGQGPEFLIYFQGTGAADDSGLPNDRFFAVRPEGSVSTLKIQRTERGDSAVYLCASSLRDRGFTDTQYFGPGTRLTVL.

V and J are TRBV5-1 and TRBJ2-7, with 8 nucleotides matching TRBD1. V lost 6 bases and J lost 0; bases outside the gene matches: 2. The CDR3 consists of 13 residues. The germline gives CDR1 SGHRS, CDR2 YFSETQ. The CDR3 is CASTRGLSYEQYF. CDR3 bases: TGCGCCAGCACCAGGGGGCTCTCCTACGAGCAGTACTTC.

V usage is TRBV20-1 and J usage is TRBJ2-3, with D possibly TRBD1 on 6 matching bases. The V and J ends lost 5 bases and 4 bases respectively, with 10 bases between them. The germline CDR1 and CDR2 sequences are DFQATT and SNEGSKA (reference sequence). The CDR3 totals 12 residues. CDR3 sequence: CSAVTGPDTQYF. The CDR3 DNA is TGCAGTGCTGTCACAGGGCCAGATACGCAGTATTTT.

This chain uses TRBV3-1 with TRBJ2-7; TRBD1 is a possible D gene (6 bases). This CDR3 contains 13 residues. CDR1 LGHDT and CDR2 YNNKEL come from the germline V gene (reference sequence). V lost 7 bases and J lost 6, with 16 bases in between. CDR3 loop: CASTRQGSGEQYF. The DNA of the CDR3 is TGTGCCAGCACGAGGCAGGGGAGCGGCGAGCAGTACTTC.

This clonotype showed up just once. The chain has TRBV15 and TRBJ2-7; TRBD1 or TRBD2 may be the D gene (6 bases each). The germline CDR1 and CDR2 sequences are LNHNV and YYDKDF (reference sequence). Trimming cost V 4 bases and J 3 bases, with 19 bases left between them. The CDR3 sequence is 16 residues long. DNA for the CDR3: TGTGCCACCAGCAAGGATCCGTCCGGGGGCTTCTACGAGCAGTACTTC. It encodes CATSKDPSGGFYEQYF.

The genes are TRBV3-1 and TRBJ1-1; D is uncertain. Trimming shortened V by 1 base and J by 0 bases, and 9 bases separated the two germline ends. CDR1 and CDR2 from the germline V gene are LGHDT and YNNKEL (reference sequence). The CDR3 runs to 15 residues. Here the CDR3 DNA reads TGTGCCAGCAGCCAAGGACTGAACATGAACACTGAAGCTTTCTTT. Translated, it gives CASSQGLNMNTEAFF.

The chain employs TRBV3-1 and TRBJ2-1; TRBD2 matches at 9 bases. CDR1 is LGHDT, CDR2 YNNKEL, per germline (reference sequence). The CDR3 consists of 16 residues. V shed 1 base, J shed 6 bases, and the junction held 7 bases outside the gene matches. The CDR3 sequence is CASSQGGLASINEQFF. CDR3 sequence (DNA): TGTGCCAGCAGCCAAGGCGGACTAGCGTCAATCAATGAGCAGTTCTTC.

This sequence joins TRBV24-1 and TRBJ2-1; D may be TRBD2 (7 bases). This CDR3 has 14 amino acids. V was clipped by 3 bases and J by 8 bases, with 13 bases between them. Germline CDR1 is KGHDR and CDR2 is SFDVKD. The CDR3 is CATSDSAGADEQFF. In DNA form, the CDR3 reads TGTGCCACCAGTGATAGTGCGGGGGCTGATGAGCAGTTCTTC.

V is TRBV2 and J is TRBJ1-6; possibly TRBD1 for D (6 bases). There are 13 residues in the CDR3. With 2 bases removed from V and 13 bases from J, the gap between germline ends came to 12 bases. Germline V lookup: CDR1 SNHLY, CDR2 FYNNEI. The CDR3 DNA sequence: TGTGCCAGCAGTGAACAGGGGAAATCCCCCCTCCACTTT. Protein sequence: CASSEQGKSPLHF.